Here is one T cell receptor (beta chain) with its context. The Seattle site enrolled patients during active infection and followed them longitudinally. The sample comes from a study of blood T cell repertoires in COVID-19. The wider study: Nucleic acid was either cDNA or gDNA, and it came from T cells, B-cell-depleted T cells, or PBMCs.

As processed by the authors: For nucleated cells, counts were estimated from reference gene primer amplification. Clones were sequenced by immunoSEQ multiplex PCR, and TCRdb holds only the in-frame ones, with some missing. V and J calls and clone size are those listed in that table; D and trimming were worked out from the DNA. Among 300,000 to 350,000 clones listed, about 91% were seen once. The receptor's source is a woman aged 30 to 39 with COVID-19, enrolled during active disease. Material for sequencing was peripheral blood.

CDR3 coding DNA: TGTGCCAGCAGCTTAAGAAGGACACAAGAGACCCAGTACTTC. Its protein is CASSLRRTQETQYF. V gene TRBV7-8 combines with J gene TRBJ2-5; a possible D gene is TRBD1 (5 bases). CDR3 length: 14 residues. Germline V gene data show CDR1 as SGHVS and CDR2 as FQNEAQ. Trimming removed 2 bases at V and 2 bases at J, with 9 bases between.